Below are 5 T cell receptor beta chains sequenced from a single sample in a study of Tregs in tolerant kidney transplant recipients. Assay used: immunoSEQ multiplex PCR; TCRdb lists only in-frame clones, some missing. The repertoire includes nearly 15,000 clones, roughly 78% of them detected once, and 1.5% to 2% sits in the top ten. Sequenced here: Tregs from blood, sampled before the transplant. These TCRs come from a human donor who received a combined kidney and bone marrow transplant.

The chain employs TRBV4-1 and TRBJ1-6, with TRBD1 as a possible D gene (5 bases). Deletions cut 0 bases from V and 2 bases from J, with 14 bases between. The CDR3 is 18 residues long. Germline V lookup: CDR1 MGHRA, CDR2 YSYEKL. In DNA, the CDR3 is TGCGCCAGCAGCCAAGATCGTTCAGGGTGGACCTATAATTCACCCCTCCACTTT. It yields the protein CASSQDRSGWTYNSPLHF.

The rearrangement links TRBV27 to TRBJ2-3; TRBD2 might be the D (6 bases). This CDR3 comprises 14 residues. The germline V gene has CDR1 MNHEY and CDR2 SMNVEV (reference sequence). The ends were cut back, 7 bases at V and 2 bases at J, with 13 bases in the middle. The CDR3 loop reads CASTRAGLTDTQYF. The CDR3 DNA is TGTGCCAGCACTCGCGCGGGACTCACAGATACGCAGTATTTT.

J is TRBJ1-2 and V is TRBV7-9; possibly TRBD1 for D (6 bases). CDR3 size: 12 residues. V gave up 1 base and J gave up 11 bases, with 11 bases separating them. CDR1 and CDR2 from the germline V gene are SEHNR and FQNEAQ (reference sequence). The CDR3 DNA reads TGTGCCAGCAGCTTAGACAGGGCTTGGTACACCTTC. This codes for CASSLDRAWYTF.

CDR3 DNA sequence: TGTGCCAGCCACATGGTCTCGGGCACCATATATTTT. Translation gives CASHMVSGTIYF. The V call is TRBV7-2, the J call TRBJ1-3; D remains ambiguous. V lost 8 bases, J lost 9 bases, and 14 bases lay in between. Germline V gene sequence: CDR1 SGHTA, CDR2 FQGNSA. The length of the CDR3 is 12 residues.

As DNA, the CDR3 is TGTGCCAGCAGTTACTCCGTTAGTGAGGCTGGAAACACCATATATTTT. Protein product: CASSYSVSEAGNTIYF. The chain couples TRBV6-5 to TRBJ1-3; D unclear. The V gene lost 0 bases and the J gene lost 2 bases, with 11 bases spanning the gap. Germline V gene data show CDR1 as MNHEY and CDR2 as SVGAGI. CDR3 length: 16 amino acids.